Below, 3 T cell receptor beta chains from the same sample are listed, as sequenced in a study of blood T cell repertoires in COVID-19. This table comes from immunoSEQ multiplex PCR, and its TCRdb copy is limited to in-frame clones, with some not included. The sample carries about 270,000 clones, 85% to 90% recorded once. The sample was PBMCs or T cells enriched from blood (not recorded which). These receptors all come from a young woman with acute COVID-19.

Points on this clone: It is unclear where the CDR3 begins or ends on the DNA, so no DNA is shown, and the CDR3 is as TCRdb lists it. The chain employs TRBV21-1 and TRBJ2-2; the DNA was not compared with TRBD1, the D call given in the table. TRBV21-1 is flagged as a pseudogene. The CDR3 length is 16 residues, termini included. The chain's CDR3 is CASSKAFARGTGELFF.

The gene calls are TRBV7-9 and TRBJ2-7; D is undetermined. Germline CDR1 and CDR2: SEHNR and FQNEAQ (reference sequence). The CDR3 runs to 14 residues. Trimming shortened V by 1 base and J by 2 bases, and 9 bases separated the two germline ends. The CDR3 loop reads CASSLGARPYEQYF. The CDR3 nucleotides are TGTGCCAGCAGCTTAGGTGCTAGGCCCTACGAGCAGTACTTC.

V and J are TRBV19 and TRBJ2-3; 12 bases line up with TRBD2. There are 16 residues in the CDR3. Germline V lookup: CDR1 LNHDA, CDR2 SQIVND (reference sequence). Trimming took 7 bases from V and 5 from J; bases not matched to a gene: 10. CDR3 nucleotide sequence: TGTGCCAGTACCCGACTAGCGGGAGACCGGCAAGATACGCAGTATTTT. Translated: CASTRLAGDRQDTQYF.